This T cell receptor beta chain was captured in a study of blood T cell repertoires in COVID-19. Study as a whole: Italy, Spain and the United States were the sources of the convalescent and acute COVID-19 samples. T cells, B-cell-depleted T cells, or PBMCs provided the cDNA or gDNA that served as material.

CDR3 length: 16 amino acids. With 0 bases clipped from V and 7 bases from J, the junction kept 5 bases outside the gene matches. The V gene's germline CDR1 is SGDLS and CDR2 YYNGEE. Recruits, aged roughly 18 to 95 years, lived in 24 US areas. Assignment of participants to cohorts was predicated upon participant-reported clinical history. Some clones are missing from TCRdb's copy, which holds only in-frame ones; the method was immunoSEQ multiplex PCR. The sample lists some 250,000 clones, roughly 86% occurring once. V gene TRBV9 combines with J gene TRBJ2-1, with 12 positions matching TRBD2. Sequencing input: PBMCs or T cells enriched from blood (not recorded which). This TCR came from a woman aged 40-49 years with acute COVID-19. The CDR3 coding sequence is TGTGCCAGCAGCGTAGGTATGACTAGCGGGAGTAATGAGCAGTTCTTC. Its translation: CASSVGMTSGSNEQFF.